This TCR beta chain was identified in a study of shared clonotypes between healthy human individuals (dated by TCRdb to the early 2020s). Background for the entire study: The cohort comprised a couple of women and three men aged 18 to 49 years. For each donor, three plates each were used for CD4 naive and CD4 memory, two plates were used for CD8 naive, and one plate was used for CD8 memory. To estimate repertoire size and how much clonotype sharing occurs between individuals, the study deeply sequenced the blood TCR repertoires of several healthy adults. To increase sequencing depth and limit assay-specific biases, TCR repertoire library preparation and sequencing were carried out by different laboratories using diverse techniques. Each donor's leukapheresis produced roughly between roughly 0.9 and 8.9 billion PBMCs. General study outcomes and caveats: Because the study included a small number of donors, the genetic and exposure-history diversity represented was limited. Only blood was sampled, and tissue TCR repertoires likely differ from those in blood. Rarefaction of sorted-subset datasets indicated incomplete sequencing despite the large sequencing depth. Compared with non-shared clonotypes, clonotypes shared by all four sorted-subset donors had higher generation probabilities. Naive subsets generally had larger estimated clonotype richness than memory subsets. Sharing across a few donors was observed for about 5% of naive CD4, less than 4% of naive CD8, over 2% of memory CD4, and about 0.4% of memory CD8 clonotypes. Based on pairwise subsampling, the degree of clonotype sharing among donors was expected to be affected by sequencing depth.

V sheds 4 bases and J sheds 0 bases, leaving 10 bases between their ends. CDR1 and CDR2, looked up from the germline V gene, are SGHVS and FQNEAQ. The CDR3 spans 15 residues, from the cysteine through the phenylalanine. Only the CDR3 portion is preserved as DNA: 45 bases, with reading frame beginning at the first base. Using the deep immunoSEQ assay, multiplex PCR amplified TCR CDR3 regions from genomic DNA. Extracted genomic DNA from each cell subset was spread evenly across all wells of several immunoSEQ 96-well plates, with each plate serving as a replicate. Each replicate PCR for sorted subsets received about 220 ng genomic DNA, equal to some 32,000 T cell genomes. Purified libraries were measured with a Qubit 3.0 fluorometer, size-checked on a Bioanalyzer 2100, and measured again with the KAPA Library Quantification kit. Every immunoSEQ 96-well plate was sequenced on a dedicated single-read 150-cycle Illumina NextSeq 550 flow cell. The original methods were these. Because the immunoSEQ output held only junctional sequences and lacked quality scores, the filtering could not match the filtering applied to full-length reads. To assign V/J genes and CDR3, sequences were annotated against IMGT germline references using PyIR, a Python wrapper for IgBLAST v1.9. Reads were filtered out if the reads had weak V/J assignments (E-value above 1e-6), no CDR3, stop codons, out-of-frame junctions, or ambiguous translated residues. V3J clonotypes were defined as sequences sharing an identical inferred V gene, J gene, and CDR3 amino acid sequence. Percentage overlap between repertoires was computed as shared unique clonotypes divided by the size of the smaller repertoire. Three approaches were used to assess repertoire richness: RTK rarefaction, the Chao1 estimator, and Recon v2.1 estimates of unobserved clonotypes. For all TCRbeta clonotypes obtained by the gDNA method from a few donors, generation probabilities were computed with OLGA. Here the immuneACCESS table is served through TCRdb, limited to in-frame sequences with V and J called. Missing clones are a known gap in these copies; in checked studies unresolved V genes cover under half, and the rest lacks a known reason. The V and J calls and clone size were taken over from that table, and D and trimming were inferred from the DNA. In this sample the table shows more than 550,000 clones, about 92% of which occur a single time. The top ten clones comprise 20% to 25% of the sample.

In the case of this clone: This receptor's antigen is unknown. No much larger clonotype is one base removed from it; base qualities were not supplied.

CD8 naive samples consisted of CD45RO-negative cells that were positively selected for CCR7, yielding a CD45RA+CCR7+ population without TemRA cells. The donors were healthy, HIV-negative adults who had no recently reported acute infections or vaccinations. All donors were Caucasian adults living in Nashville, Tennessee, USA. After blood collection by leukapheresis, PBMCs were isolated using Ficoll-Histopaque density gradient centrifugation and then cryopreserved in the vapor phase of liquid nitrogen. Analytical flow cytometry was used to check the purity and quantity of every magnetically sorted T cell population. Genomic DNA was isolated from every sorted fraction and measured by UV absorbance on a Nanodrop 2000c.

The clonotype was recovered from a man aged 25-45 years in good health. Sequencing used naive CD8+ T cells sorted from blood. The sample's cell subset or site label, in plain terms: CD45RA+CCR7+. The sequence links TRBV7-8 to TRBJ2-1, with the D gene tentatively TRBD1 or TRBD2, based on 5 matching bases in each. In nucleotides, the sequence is TGTGCCAGCAGCTCCGACAGCGGCTCCTACAATGAGCAGTTCTTC. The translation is CASSSDSGSYNEQFF.